This TCR beta chain was identified in a study of metastatic and nonmetastatic thyroid tumors (dated by TCRdb to the early 2020s). Context from the whole study: Repertoires from peripheral blood and from tumor or nodule tissue samples of malignant and benign thyroid patients were compared.

The CDR1 and CDR2 encoded by the germline V gene are SGHRS and YFSETQ. The CDR3 sequence holds 12 residues, the cysteine and phenylalanine included. CDR3 DNA is the only sequence kept; it has 36 bases, read in frame from the first base. V is shortened by 0 bases, J by 8 bases, and the region joining them spans 5 bases. None of the patients had been given any treatment before thyroid surgery. Using T-cell receptor beta sequencing, the study looked back at clinical samples from patients collected from the early 2010s to the late 2010s. Note on this clone: The antigen this receptor binds is unknown. The input lacks base qualities; no much larger clone sits a single base away.

Libraries were made using PCR. These reads were obtained on an Illumina HiSeq 4000. High-throughput sequencing was used to profile the TCR beta-chain CDR3 region of every patient. The published analysis was carried out like this. A classifier to discriminate distant-metastatic papillary thyroid cancer patients was built from CDR3 differences across clinicopathological groups. The Shannon index was used to measure repertoire diversity, and the Morisita-Horn index was used to measure how similar tumor and blood repertoires were. TCRdb reanalyzed the raw reads on its own, using fastp at Q25 for trimming and MiXCR for clone calling, and kept in-frame beta chains. TCRdb's processing, not the authors', yielded these V and J calls. This sample holds more than 15,000 clones; around a quarter were observed only once. The ten largest clones capture about 14% of the sample. On the study overall, not on this receptor specifically: In both blood and tumor samples, TCR beta diversity was reported to be significantly higher in malignant tumors than in benign nodules.

Recombination linked TRBV5-1 to TRBJ1-4; the D gene is unclear. Sequenced material: adjacent normal tissue. This TCR was sampled from a female donor with papillary thyroid cancer or a benign thyroid nodule (not recorded which). Some clones in this sample may be carry-over from other donors' samples. The DNA sequence reads TGCGCCAGCAGCTTGGACATGGAAAAACTGTTTTTT. Its protein is CASSLDMEKLFF.